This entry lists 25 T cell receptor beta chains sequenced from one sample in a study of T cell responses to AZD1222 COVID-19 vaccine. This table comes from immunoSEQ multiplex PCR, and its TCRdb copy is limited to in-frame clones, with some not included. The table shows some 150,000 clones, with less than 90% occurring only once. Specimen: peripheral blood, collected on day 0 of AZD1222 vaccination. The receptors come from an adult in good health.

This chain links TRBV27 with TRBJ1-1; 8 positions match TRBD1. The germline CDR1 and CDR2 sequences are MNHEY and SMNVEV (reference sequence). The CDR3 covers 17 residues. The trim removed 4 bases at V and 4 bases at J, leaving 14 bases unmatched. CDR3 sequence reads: CASSSRTGKIAATEAFF. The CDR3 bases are TGTGCCAGCAGTTCAAGGACAGGGAAGATCGCCGCCACTGAAGCTTTCTTT.

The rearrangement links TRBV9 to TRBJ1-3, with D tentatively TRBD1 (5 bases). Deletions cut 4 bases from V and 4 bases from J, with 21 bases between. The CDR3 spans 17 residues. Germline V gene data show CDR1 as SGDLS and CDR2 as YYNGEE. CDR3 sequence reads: CASSPRPRDQVGNTIYF. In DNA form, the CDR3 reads TGTGCCAGCAGCCCCCGGCCCCGGGACCAAGTGGGAAACACCATATATTTT. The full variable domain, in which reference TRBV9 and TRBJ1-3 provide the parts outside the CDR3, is DSGVTQTPKHLITATGQRVTLRCSPRSGDLSVYWYQQSLDQGLQFLIQYYNGEERAKGNILERFSAQQFPDLHSELNLSSLELGDSALYFCASSPRPRDQVGNTIYFGEGSWLTVV.

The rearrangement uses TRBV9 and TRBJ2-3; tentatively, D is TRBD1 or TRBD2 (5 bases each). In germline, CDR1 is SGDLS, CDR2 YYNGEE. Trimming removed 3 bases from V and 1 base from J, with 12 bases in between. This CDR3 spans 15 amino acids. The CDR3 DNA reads TGTGCCAGCAGCGAGGGGAGTTCCCGCACAGATACGCAGTATTTT. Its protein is CASSEGSSRTDTQYF.

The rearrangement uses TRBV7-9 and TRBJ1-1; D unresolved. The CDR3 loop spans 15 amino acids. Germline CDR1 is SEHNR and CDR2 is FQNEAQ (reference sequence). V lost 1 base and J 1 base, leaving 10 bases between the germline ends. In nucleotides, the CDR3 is TGTGCCAGCAGCTTAGATGTGGGCCCGAACACTGAAGCTTTCTTT. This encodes CASSLDVGPNTEAFF.

CDR3 DNA sequence: TGTGCCAGCAGCTCGACTAGCGGGGACTTCACAGATACGCAGTATTTT. Translation: CASSSTSGDFTDTQYF. The chain recombines TRBV2 with TRBJ2-3, with TRBD2 matching 11 bases. Unmatched junction bases numbered 7, after V lost 6 bases and J lost 2 bases. The CDR3 runs 16 residues. Per the germline V gene, CDR1 is SNHLY and CDR2 is FYNNEI.

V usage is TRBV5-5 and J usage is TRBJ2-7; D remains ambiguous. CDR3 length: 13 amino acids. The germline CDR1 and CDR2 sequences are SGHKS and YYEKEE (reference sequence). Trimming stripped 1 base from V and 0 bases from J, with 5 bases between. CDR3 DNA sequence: TGTGCCAGCAGCTTGTACAGCTCCTACGAGCAGTACTTC. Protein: CASSLYSSYEQYF.

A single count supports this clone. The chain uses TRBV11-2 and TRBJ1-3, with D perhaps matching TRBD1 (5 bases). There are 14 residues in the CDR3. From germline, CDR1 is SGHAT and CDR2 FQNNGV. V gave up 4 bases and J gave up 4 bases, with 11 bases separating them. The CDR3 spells CASSSGGSGNTIYF. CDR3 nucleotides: TGTGCCAGCAGCTCCGGGGGATCCGGAAACACCATATATTTT.

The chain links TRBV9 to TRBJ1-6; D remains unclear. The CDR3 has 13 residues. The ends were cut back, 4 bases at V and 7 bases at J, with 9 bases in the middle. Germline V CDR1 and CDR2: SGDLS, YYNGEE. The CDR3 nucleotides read TGTGCCAGCAGCTCAGGTGGAAATTCACCCCTCCACTTT. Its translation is CASSSGGNSPLHF.

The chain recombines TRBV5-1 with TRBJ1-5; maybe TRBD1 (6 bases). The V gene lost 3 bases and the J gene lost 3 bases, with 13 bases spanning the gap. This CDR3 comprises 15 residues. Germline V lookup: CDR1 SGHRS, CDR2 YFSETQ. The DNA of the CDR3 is TGCGCCAGCAGCTCACCCAGGGGATACAATCAGCCCCAGCATTTT. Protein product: CASSSPRGYNQPQHF.

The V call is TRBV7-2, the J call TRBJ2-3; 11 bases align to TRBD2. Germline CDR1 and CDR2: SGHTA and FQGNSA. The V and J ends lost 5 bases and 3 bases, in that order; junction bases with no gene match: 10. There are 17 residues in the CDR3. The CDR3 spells CASSPPPIAGGTDTQYF. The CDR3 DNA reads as TGTGCCAGCAGCCCCCCCCCGATAGCGGGGGGGACAGATACGCAGTATTTT.

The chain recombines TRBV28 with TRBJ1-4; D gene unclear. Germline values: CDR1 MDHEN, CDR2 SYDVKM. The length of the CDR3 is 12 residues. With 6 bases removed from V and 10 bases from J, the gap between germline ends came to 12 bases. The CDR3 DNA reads TGTGCCAGCAGCCCTCTCTTTGGAAAACTGTTTTTT. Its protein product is CASSPLFGKLFF.

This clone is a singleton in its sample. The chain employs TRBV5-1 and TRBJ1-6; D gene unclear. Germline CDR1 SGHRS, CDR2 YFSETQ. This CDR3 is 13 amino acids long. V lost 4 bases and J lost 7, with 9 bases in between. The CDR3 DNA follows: TGCGCCAGCAGCATAGACTCAAATTCACCCCTCCACTTT. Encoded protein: CASSIDSNSPLHF.

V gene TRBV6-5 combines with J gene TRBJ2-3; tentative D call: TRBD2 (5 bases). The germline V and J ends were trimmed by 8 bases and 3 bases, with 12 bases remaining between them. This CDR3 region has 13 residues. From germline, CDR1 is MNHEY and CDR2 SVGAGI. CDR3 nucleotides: TGTGCCAGCCGCGAGGGAACGACAGATACGCAGTATTTT. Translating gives CASREGTTDTQYF.

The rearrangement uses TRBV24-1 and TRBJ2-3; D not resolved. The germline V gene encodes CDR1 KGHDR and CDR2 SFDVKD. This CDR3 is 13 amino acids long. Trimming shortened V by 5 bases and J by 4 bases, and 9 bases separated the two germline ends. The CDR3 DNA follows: TGTGCCACCAGTGGAAAGGGTTCAGATACGCAGTATTTT. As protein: CATSGKGSDTQYF.

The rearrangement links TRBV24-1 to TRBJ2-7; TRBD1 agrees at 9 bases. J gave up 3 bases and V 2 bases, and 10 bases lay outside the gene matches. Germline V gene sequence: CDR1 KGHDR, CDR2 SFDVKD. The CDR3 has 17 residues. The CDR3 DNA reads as TGTGCCACCAGTGATTCGCGGGGACAGGGACTGTGCTACGAGCAGTACTTC. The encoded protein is CATSDSRGQGLCYEQYF.

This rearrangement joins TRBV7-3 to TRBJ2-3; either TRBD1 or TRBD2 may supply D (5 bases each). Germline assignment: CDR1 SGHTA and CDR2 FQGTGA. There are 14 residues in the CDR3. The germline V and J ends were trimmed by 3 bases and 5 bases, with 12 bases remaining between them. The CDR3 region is CASSFGQGVDTQYF. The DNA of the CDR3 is TGTGCCAGCAGCTTCGGCCAGGGAGTAGATACGCAGTATTTT.

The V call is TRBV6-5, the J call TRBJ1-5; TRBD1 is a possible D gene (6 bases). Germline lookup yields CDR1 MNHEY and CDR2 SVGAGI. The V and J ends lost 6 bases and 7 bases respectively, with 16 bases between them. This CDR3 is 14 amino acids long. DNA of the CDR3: TGTGCCAGCAGAAGCGCAGGGGTCTTGCAGCCCCAGCATTTT. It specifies CASRSAGVLQPQHF.

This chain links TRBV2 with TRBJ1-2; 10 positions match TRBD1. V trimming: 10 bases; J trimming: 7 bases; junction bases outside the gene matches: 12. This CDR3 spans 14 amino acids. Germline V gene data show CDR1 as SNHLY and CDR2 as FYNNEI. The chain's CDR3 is CATSRQGAGSGYTF. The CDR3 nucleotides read TGTGCCACGTCCCGACAGGGGGCAGGAAGTGGCTACACCTTC. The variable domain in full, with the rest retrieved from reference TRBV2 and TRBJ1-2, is EPEVTQTPSHQVTQMGQEVILRCVPISNHLYFYWYRQILGQKVEFLVSFYNNEISEKSEIFDDQFSVERPDGSNFTLKIRSTKLEDSAMYFCATSRQGAGSGYTFGSGTRLTVV.

CDR3 sequence reads: CASSPKSRGEAFF. CDR3 DNA sequence: TGTGCCAGCTCACCGAAGAGTCGGGGGGAAGCTTTCTTT. V usage is TRBV18 and J usage is TRBJ1-1; perhaps TRBD1 as D (5 bases). With 3 bases removed from V and 8 bases from J, the gap between germline ends came to 13 bases. Germline V gene lookup returns CDR1 KGHSH and CDR2 LQKENI. The CDR3 is made up of 13 amino acids.

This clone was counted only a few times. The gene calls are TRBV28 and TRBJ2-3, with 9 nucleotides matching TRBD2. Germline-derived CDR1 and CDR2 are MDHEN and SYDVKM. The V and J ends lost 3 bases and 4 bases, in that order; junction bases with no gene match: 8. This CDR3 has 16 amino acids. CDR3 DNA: TGTGCCAGCAGTTTGAGCGGGGGGTTTAATGCAGATACGCAGTATTTT. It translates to CASSLSGGFNADTQYF.

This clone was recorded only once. The CDR3 sequence is CASSVDTAGPYNEQFF. The CDR3 region has the DNA TGTGCCAGCAGCGTAGACACAGCGGGGCCCTACAATGAGCAGTTCTTC. The chain joins TRBV9 to TRBJ2-1, with 7 bases matching TRBD2. The CDR3 is 16 residues long. In germline, CDR1 is SGDLS, CDR2 YYNGEE. The trim removed 0 bases at V and 2 bases at J, leaving 5 bases unmatched.

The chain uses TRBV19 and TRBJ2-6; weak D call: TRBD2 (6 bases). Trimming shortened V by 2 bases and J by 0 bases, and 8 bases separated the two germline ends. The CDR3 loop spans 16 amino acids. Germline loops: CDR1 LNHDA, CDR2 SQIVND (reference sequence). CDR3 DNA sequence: TGTGCCAGTAGTATAACGGGACTCTCTGGGGCCAACGTCCTGACTTTC. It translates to CASSITGLSGANVLTF. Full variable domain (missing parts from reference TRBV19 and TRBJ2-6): DGGITQSPKYLFRKEGQNVTLSCEQNLNHDAMYWYRQDPGQGLRLIYYSQIVNDFQKGDIAEGYSVSREKKESFPLTVTSAQKNPTAFYLCASSITGLSGANVLTFGAGSRLTVL.

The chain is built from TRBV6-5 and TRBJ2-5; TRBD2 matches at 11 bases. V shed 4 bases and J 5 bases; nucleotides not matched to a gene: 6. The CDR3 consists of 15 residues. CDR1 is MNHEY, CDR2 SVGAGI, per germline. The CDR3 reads CASSSSGGTWETQYF. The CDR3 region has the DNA TGTGCCAGCAGTTCTAGCGGGGGGACTTGGGAGACCCAGTACTTC.

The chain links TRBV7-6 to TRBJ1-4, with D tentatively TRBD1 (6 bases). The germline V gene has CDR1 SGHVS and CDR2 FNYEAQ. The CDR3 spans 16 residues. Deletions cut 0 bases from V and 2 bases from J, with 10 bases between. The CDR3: CASSLAAQGTNEKLFF. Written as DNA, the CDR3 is TGTGCCAGCAGCTTAGCCGCACAGGGCACTAATGAAAAACTGTTTTTT.

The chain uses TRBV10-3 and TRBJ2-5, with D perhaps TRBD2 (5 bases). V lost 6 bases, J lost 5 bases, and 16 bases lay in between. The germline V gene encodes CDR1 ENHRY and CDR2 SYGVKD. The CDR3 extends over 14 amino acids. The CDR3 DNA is TGTGCCATCAGACGGGATCCCGAAAGGGAGACCCAGTACTTC. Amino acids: CAIRRDPERETQYF.